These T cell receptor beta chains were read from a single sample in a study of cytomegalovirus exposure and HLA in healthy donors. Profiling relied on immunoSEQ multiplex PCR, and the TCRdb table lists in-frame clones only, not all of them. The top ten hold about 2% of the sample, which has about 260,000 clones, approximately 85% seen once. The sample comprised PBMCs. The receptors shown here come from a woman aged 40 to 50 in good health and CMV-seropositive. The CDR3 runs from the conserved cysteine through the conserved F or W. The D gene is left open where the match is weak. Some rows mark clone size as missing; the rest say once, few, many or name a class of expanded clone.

CDR3nt: TGTGCCAGCAGCTTAGGGTCAGGGGGATACGAGCAGTACTTC
CDR3aa: CASSLGSGGYEQYF
abundance: NA
d_gene: TRBD1
v_gene: TRBV7-2
j_gene: TRBJ2-7

CDR3nt: TGTGCCACCAGCAGAGACACAGGGGGCTATGGCTACACCTTC
CDR3aa: CATSRDTGGYGYTF
abundance: NA
d_gene: TRBD1
v_gene: TRBV15
j_gene: TRBJ1-2

CDR3nt: TGTGCCAGTAGTATTGCGGGACTTCCATTTAATTCACCCCTCCACTTT
CDR3aa: CASSIAGLPFNSPLHF
abundance: NA
d_gene: NA
v_gene: TRBV19
j_gene: TRBJ1-6

CDR3nt: TGTGCCAGCAGCCAAGGAAGGACTAGCGGGACTTCCTACAATGAGCAGTTCTTC
CDR3aa: CASSQGRTSGTSYNEQFF
abundance: NA
d_gene: TRBD2
v_gene: TRBV4-2
j_gene: TRBJ2-1

CDR3nt: TGTGCCAGCAGCGAGCGAGCGGGAGGGTTCACAGATACGCAGTATTTT
CDR3aa: CASSERAGGFTDTQYF
abundance: NA
d_gene: TRBD2
v_gene: TRBV5-8
j_gene: TRBJ2-3

CDR3nt: TGTGCCACCAGGACTAGCGCCTACAATGAGCAGTTCTTC
CDR3aa: CATRTSAYNEQFF
abundance: few
d_gene: TRBD2
v_gene: TRBV19
j_gene: TRBJ2-1

CDR3nt: TGTGCCAGCAGCCAAGAAGTACTATTGAACACTGAAGCTTTCTTT
CDR3aa: CASSQEVLLNTEAFF
abundance: NA
d_gene: NA
v_gene: TRBV4-2
j_gene: TRBJ1-1

CDR3nt: TGTGCCAGCAGTGGACAGGACTATAGCAATCAGCCCCAGCATTTT
CDR3aa: CASSGQDYSNQPQHF
abundance: NA
d_gene: TRBD1
v_gene: TRBV28
j_gene: TRBJ1-5

CDR3nt: TGTGCCAGTAGCCGCACGATAACTAAGACAGGGGGAGTTAACTATGGCTACACCTTC
CDR3aa: CASSRTITKTGGVNYGYTF
abundance: NA
d_gene: TRBD1
v_gene: TRBV19
j_gene: TRBJ1-2

CDR3nt: TGTGCTAGTGGTAACGGACAGCCGCAAGAGACCCAGTACTTC
CDR3aa: CASGNGQPQETQYF
abundance: NA
d_gene: NA
v_gene: TRBV12-5
j_gene: TRBJ2-5

CDR3nt: TGCAGTGCTAGCGGTAGCGGGAGACAGTTCTTC
CDR3aa: CSASGSGRQFF
abundance: NA
d_gene: TRBD2
v_gene: TRBV20-1
j_gene: TRBJ2-1

CDR3nt: TGTGCCAGCAGTGACGGGAGGGCCCCCGAGCAGTACTTC
CDR3aa: CASSDGRAPEQYF
abundance: NA
d_gene: TRBD2
v_gene: TRBV4-2
j_gene: TRBJ2-7

CDR3nt: TGTGCCAGCAGTTCTGCGGACAGAAATAGCAATCAGCCCCAGCATTTT
CDR3aa: CASSSADRNSNQPQHF
abundance: NA
d_gene: NA
v_gene: TRBV27
j_gene: TRBJ1-5

CDR3nt: TGCGCCAGCAGCCACGACGCCGGCGGGAATGAAAAACTGTTTTTT
CDR3aa: CASSHDAGGNEKLFF
abundance: once
d_gene: NA
v_gene: TRBV4-3
j_gene: TRBJ1-4

CDR3nt: TGTGCCAGCTCCCCCCGGACAGGAAGCCAAGAGACCCAGTACTTC
CDR3aa: CASSPRTGSQETQYF
abundance: NA
d_gene: TRBD1
v_gene: TRBV18
j_gene: TRBJ2-5